The sequence of this T cell receptor (beta chain) was determined in a study of naive and memory T cell subsets. A UMI-containing oligonucleotide was joined by 3' ligation to the TCR cDNA template. Unsorted total RNA, about 1 to 1000 ng, was DNase treated before reverse transcription. With 0 bases clipped from V and 1 base from J, the junction kept 4 bases outside the gene matches. The length of the CDR3 is 16 residues. Per the germline V gene, CDR1 is MGHRA and CDR2 is YSYEKL. Ligated cDNA underwent four rounds of PCR with nested alpha and beta constant region primers and SP2. Reverse transcription of blood and skin TCR RNA was primed at alpha and beta constant regions. TCRdb redid the calling of the 5' RACE reads with MiXCR, one entry per CDR3 protein. The repertoire holds about 56,000 distinct CDR3 sequences, more than 7.5% seen once, with approximately 9.7% in the top ten. This clonotype has more than one count but fewer than ten.

This TCR came from a female donor in good health. V usage is TRBV4-1 and J usage is TRBJ2-3, with 7 positions matching TRBD2. The chain's CDR3 is CASSQDASGGTDTQYF. In DNA, the CDR3 is TGCGCCAGCAGCCAAGACGCAAGCGGGGGCACAGATACGCAGTATTTT.